This T cell receptor beta chain was identified in a study of T cell responses to AZD1222 COVID-19 vaccine. Study-level points and caveats: Baseline seropositives among AZD1222 recipients totaled only five to seven. At 160-218 and 743-854, vaccine-associated CD4 TCRs were dominant, and they spanned spike. In all cases, repertoires were sampled only after the peak T cell response.

Comments on this clone: Its antigen is as yet unknown.

Sequencing was performed with immunoSEQ multiplex PCR; in TCRdb, only in-frame clones are kept and a portion is missing. The sample holds about 150,000 clones, 80% to 90% seen once. Investigators merged groups given second doses at roughly 4 or roughly 12 weeks. The V end lost 4 bases, the J end lost 5 bases, and 19 bases lay between the germline ends. From germline, CDR1 is SGHAT and CDR2 FQNNGV. The CDR3 is 16 residues long. The source material was peripheral blood, sampled 28 days after the second AZD1222 dose. The gene calls are TRBV11-2 and TRBJ2-3, with D perhaps TRBD2 (9 bases). This clonotype originated in an adult who received the AZD1222 COVID-19 vaccine. The CDR3 DNA follows: TGTGCCAGCAGCTCACAGGGGGGTAGCGGGAGAGATACGCAGTATTTT. Protein product: CASSSQGGSGRDTQYF.